Below are 14 T cell receptor beta chains sequenced from a single sample in a study of CD8 T cells in Susac syndrome. RNA, at roughly 0.45 to 1 ug, was reverse transcribed with random hexamers. TCRdb redid the calling of the immunoSEQ multiplex PCR reads with MiXCR, one entry per CDR3 protein. The sample shows some 130,000 distinct CDR3 sequences, 95% of them seen only once. Sequenced input: CD8+ T cells from PBMCs. Receptors originate from a human donor with Susac syndrome.

This chain links TRBV6-6 with TRBJ2-5; a weak D match, TRBD2 (5 bases). Germline V gene data show CDR1 as MNHNY and CDR2 as SVGAGI (reference sequence). V was trimmed by 2 bases and J by 1 base, leaving 14 bases between them. The CDR3 covers 16 residues. In nucleotides, the CDR3 is TGTGCCAGCAGTTACGTGATGGCGAGGGTCCAAGAGACCCAGTACTTC. Amino acid sequence: CASSYVMARVQETQYF.

This clonotype was counted a single time. CDR3 sequence (DNA): TGTGCCAGCAGTCCGGGACCATGGACTGAAGCTTTCTTT. Translating it yields CASSPGPWTEAFF. The chain combines TRBV27 with TRBJ1-1, with D perhaps TRBD1 (5 bases). CDR3 length: 13 residues. Trimming left V 5 bases short and J 5 bases short, with 12 bases between. Germline V CDR1 and CDR2: MNHEY, SMNVEV (reference sequence).

V and J are TRBV9 and TRBJ2-7, with D possibly TRBD2 on 6 matching bases. CDR1 and CDR2 from the germline V gene are SGDLS and YYNGEE. The CDR3 extends over 13 amino acids. The germline V and J ends were trimmed by 2 bases and 3 bases, with 9 bases remaining between them. CDR3 region: CASSVASDYEQYF. CDR3 in DNA: TGTGCCAGCAGCGTGGCTAGCGACTACGAGCAGTACTTC.

The chain has TRBV11-2 and TRBJ2-7; either TRBD1 or TRBD2 may supply D (5 bases each). V was cut by 1 base and J by 2 bases, with 18 bases left in between. Germline V lookup: CDR1 SGHAT, CDR2 FQNNGV. The CDR3 runs 17 residues. CDR3: CASSLGDRPESPYEQYF. CDR3 in DNA: TGTGCCAGCAGCTTAGGGGACCGTCCGGAGTCCCCCTACGAGCAGTACTTC.

The rearrangement links TRBV9 to TRBJ2-1; 7 bases match TRBD1. Germline V gene lookup returns CDR1 SGDLS and CDR2 YYNGEE. There are 14 residues in the CDR3. With V trimmed by 7 bases and J by 5 bases, 9 bases remained unmatched. CDR3 DNA: TGTGCCAGCTCAAAAGGGGGCAGGGACAATGAGCAGTTCTTC. Translation gives CASSKGGRDNEQFF. Filled out from reference TRBV9 and TRBJ2-1, the complete variable domain reads DSGVTQTPKHLITATGQRVTLRCSPRSGDLSVYWYQQSLDQGLQFLIQYYNGEERAKGNILERFSAQQFPDLHSELNLSSLELGDSALYFCASSKGGRDNEQFFGPGTRLTVL.

V gene TRBV27 combines with J gene TRBJ2-7; 7 bases line up with TRBD2. The germline CDR1 and CDR2 sequences are MNHEY and SMNVEV (reference sequence). The CDR3 sequence is 15 residues long. V lost 2 bases and J lost 0; bases outside the gene matches: 4. DNA of the CDR3: TGTGCCAGCAGTTTAGCCGGCGGGGGCTCCTACGAGCAGTACTTC. This codes for CASSLAGGGSYEQYF.

The DNA for the CDR3 is TGTGCCAGCAGCTTATACCCCTATCAGCCCCAGCATTTT. Translating gives CASSLYPYQPQHF. This chain joins TRBV7-2 and TRBJ1-5; D gene uncertain. V was clipped by 2 bases and J by 5 bases, with 7 bases between them. This CDR3 is built from 13 residues. The germline CDR1 and CDR2 sequences are SGHTA and FQGNSA. The variable domain in full, with the rest retrieved from reference TRBV7-2 and TRBJ1-5, is GAGVSQSPSNKVTEKGKDVELRCDPISGHTALYWYRQSLGQGLEFLIYFQGNSAPDKSGLPSDRFSAERTGGSVSTLTIQRTQQEDSAVYLCASSLYPYQPQHFGDGTRLSIL.

This chain joins TRBV9 and TRBJ2-7, with D possibly TRBD1 on 6 matching bases. Trimming removed 0 bases at V and 4 bases at J, with 11 bases between. The CDR3 is 14 residues long. Germline V lookup: CDR1 SGDLS, CDR2 YYNGEE. CDR3 DNA sequence: TGTGCCAGCAGCGTAGGACAGGCAGGGTACGAGCAGTACTTC. Its translation: CASSVGQAGYEQYF.

The chain carries TRBV9 and TRBJ2-1; D could derive from TRBD1 or TRBD2 (6 bases each). Germline loops: CDR1 SGDLS, CDR2 YYNGEE. The CDR3 length is 14 residues. V was trimmed by 4 bases and J by 8 bases, leaving 16 bases between them. The chain's CDR3 is CASSPWDSGDEQFF. CDR3 nucleotides: TGTGCCAGCAGCCCCTGGGACTCAGGGGATGAGCAGTTCTTC.

V usage is TRBV15 and J usage is TRBJ2-1, with 12 bases fitting TRBD2. The V and J ends lost 4 bases and 4 bases, in that order; junction bases with no gene match: 2. This CDR3 has 15 residues. Germline values: CDR1 LNHNV, CDR2 YYDKDF (reference sequence). CDR3 residues: CATSNLAGGYNEQFF. The CDR3, as DNA: TGTGCCACCAGCAATCTAGCGGGGGGGTACAATGAGCAGTTCTTC. Complete variable domain (other parts from reference TRBV15 and TRBJ2-1): DAMVIQNPRYQVTQFGKPVTLSCSQTLNHNVMYWYQQKSSQAPKLLFHYYDKDFNNEADTPDNFQSRRPNTSFCFLDIRSPGLGDTAMYLCATSNLAGGYNEQFFGPGTRLTVL.

The chain recombines TRBV27 with TRBJ2-7; D remains ambiguous. V lost 5 bases to trimming and J lost 5 bases, with 16 bases between them. The CDR3 length is 14 residues. Looked up from germline, CDR1 is MNHEY and CDR2 is SMNVEV (reference sequence). CDR3 amino acids: CASSPTVGINEQYF. CDR3 DNA sequence: TGTGCCAGCAGTCCCACCGTGGGTATTAACGAGCAGTACTTC.

The chain joins TRBV4-1 to TRBJ2-7, with D hard to call. The V gene's germline CDR1 is MGHRA and CDR2 YSYEKL. The CDR3 runs 14 residues. V lost 0 bases and J lost 3, with 9 bases in between. The CDR3 loop reads CASSQDWAYYEQYF. The DNA for the CDR3 is TGCGCCAGCAGCCAAGATTGGGCTTACTACGAGCAGTACTTC.

This chain connects TRBV9 to TRBJ2-5; 10 nucleotides agree with TRBD2. Germline V gene data show CDR1 as SGDLS and CDR2 as YYNGEE. The CDR3 runs to 20 residues. V dropped 2 bases and J dropped 5; count of bases not matched to a gene: 21. The CDR3 DNA follows: TGTGCCAGCAGCGTCGGAGGGCTCAGGGGGCTAGCGGGAGTATTGGAGACCCAGTACTTC. Amino acids: CASSVGGLRGLAGVLETQYF.

The V and J genes are TRBV29-1 and TRBJ2-1; 11 bases fit TRBD1. V lost 7 bases and J lost 6; bases outside the gene matches: 8. The CDR3 extends over 14 amino acids. The germline V gene encodes CDR1 SQVTM and CDR2 ANQGSEA. In DNA form, the CDR3 reads TGCAGCGCCTCTCCCGGGACAGGGGGCAATGAGCAGTTCTTC. Its translation is CSASPGTGGNEQFF.